This T cell receptor (beta chain) was profiled in a study of cytomegalovirus exposure and HLA in healthy donors. Vbeta (60) and Jbeta (13) primers were used in the PCR. The table came from immunoSEQ multiplex PCR; TCRdb's copy has only in-frame clones and leaves some out. The data show roughly 120,000 clones, with more than 65% seen just once and around 15% held by the top ten. A remark on this clone: Its antigen is as yet unknown.

Study-level findings and limits: With later analysis, a missense DCLRE1C variant became linked to TCR beta V- and J-gene trimming. Presence/absence analyses treated sequencing depth as roughly uniform across donors. The authors reported that TCR beta sequences could predict HLA-A and HLA-B alleles. These predictions were accurate for most subjects in the first cohort.

The V and J ends lost 0 bases and 6 bases, in that order; junction bases with no gene match: 7. This CDR3 spans 16 amino acids. CDR1 is SGDLS and CDR2 is YYNGEE in the germline V gene. This sequence joins TRBV9 and TRBJ2-2; TRBD2 matches 8 bases. Sample: PBMCs. This sequence originates from a man aged 25-40 years in good health and CMV-seropositive. The CDR3 DNA is TGTGCCAGCAGCGTAGGAGACGGGGGGGTATCCGGGGAGCTGTTTTTT. It specifies CASSVGDGGVSGELFF.